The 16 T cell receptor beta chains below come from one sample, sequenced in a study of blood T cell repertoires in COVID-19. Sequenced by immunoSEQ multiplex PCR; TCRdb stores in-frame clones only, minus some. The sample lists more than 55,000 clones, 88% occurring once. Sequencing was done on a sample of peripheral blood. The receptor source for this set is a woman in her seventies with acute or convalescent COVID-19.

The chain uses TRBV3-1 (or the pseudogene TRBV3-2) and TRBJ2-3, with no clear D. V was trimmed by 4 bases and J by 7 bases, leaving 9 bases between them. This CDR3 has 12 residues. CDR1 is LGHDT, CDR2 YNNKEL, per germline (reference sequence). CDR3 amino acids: CASSPRGNTQYF. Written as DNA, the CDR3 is TGTGCCAGCAGCCCTCGAGGAAATACGCAGTATTTT.

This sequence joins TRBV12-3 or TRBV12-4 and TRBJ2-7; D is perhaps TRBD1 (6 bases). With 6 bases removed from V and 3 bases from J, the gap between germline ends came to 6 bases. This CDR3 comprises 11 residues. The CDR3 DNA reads TGTGCCAGCAGACAGGGCTACGAGCAGTACTTC. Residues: CASRQGYEQYF.

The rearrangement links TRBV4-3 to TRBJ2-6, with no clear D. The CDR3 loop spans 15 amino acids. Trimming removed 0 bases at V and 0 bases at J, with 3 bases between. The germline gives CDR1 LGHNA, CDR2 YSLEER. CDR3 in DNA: TGCGCCAGCAGCCAAGATTACTCTGGGGCCAACGTCCTGACTTTC. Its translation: CASSQDYSGANVLTF.

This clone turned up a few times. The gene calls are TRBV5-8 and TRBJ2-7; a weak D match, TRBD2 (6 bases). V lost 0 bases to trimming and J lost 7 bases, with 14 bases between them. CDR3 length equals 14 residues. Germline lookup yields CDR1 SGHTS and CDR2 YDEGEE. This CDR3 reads CASSLETGVREQYF. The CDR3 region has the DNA TGTGCCAGCAGCTTGGAGACGGGGGTCAGAGAGCAGTACTTC.

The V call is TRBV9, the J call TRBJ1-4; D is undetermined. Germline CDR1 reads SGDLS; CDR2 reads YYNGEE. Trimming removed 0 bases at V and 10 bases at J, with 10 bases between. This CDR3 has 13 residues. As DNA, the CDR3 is TGTGCCAGCAGCGTAGAGGAGGGTGGAAAACTGTTTTTT. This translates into CASSVEEGGKLFF. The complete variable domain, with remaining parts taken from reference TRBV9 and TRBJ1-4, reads DSGVTQTPKHLITATGQRVTLRCSPRSGDLSVYWYQQSLDQGLQFLIQYYNGEERAKGNILERFSAQQFPDLHSELNLSSLELGDSALYFCASSVEEGGKLFFGSGTQLSVL.

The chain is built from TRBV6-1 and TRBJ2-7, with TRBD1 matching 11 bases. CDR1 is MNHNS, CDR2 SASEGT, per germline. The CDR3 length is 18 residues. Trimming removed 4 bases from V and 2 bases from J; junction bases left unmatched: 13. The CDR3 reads CASSGRGNRDRGTYEQYF. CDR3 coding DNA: TGTGCCAGCAGTGGAAGAGGAAACCGGGACAGGGGGACCTACGAGCAGTACTTC.

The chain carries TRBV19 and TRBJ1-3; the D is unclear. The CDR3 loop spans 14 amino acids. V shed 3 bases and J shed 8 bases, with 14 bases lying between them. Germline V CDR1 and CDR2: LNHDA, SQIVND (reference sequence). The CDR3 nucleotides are TGTGCCAGTAGTATGAACGGCTACGGGGACACCATATATTTT. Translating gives CASSMNGYGDTIYF.

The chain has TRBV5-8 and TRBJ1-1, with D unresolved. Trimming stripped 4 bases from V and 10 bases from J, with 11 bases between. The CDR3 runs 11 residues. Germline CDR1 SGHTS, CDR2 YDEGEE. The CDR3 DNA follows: TGTGCCAGCAGCACAACAGAAGTAGCTTTCTTT. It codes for CASSTTEVAFF.

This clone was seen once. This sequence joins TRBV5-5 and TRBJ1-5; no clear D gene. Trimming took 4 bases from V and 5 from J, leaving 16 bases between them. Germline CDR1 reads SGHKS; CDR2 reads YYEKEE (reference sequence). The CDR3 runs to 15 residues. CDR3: CASSHSGTPYQPQHF. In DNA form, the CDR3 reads TGTGCCAGCAGCCATTCAGGAACCCCCTATCAGCCCCAGCATTTT.

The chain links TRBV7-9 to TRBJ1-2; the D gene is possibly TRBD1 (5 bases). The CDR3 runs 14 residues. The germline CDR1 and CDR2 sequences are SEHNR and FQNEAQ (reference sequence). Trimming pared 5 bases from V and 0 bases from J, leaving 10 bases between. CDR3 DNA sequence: TGTGCCAGCAGCCCGACAGTGTCTAACTATGGCTACACCTTC. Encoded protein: CASSPTVSNYGYTF.

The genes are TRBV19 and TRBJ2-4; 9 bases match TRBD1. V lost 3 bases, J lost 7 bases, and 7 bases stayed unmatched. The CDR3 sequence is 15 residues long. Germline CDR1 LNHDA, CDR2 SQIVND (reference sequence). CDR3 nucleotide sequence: TGTGCCAGTAGTATCGTCGGGACAGGGAGGAACATTCAGTACTTC. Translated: CASSIVGTGRNIQYF.

The CDR3 DNA reads TGTGCCAGCAGTACAAACAGGGTGAGCATGAACACTGAAGCTTTCTTT. As protein: CASSTNRVSMNTEAFF. The J gene is TRBJ1-1, the V gene TRBV28, with a tentative D call TRBD1 (6 bases). Trimming removed 5 bases at V and 0 bases at J, with 16 bases between. The length of the CDR3 is 16 residues. The V gene's germline CDR1 is MDHEN and CDR2 SYDVKM.

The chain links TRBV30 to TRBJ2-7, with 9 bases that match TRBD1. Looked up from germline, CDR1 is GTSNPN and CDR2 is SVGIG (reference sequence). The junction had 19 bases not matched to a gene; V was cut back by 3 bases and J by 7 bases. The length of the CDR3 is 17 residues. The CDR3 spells CAWRGTQGQGPLWEQYF. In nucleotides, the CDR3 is TGTGCCTGGAGGGGGACGCAAGGACAGGGGCCTTTATGGGAGCAGTACTTC.

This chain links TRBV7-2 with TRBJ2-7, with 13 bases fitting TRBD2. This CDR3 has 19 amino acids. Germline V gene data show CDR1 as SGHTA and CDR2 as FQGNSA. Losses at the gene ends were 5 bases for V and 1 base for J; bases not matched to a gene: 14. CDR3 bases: TGTGCCAGCAGCGCCGGGACTAGCGGGAACATGGGCCCTTCCTACGAGCAGTACTTC. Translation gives CASSAGTSGNMGPSYEQYF.

CDR3 in DNA: TGTGCCATCAGCCGTGGACAGGGCGCTAATTCACCCCTCCACTTT. This codes for CAISRGQGANSPLHF. The gene calls are TRBV10-3 and TRBJ1-6; 8 nucleotides agree with TRBD1. CDR1 and CDR2 (germline): ENHRY, SYGVKD. The CDR3 is 15 amino acids. V lost 6 bases, J lost 6 bases, and 7 bases stayed unmatched.

CDR3 DNA: TGTGCCAGCAGCACTAGACTAGCGAACACCGGGGAGCTGTTTTTT. Translated, it gives CASSTRLANTGELFF. The chain carries TRBV5-4 and TRBJ2-2, with a weak D call TRBD2 (6 bases). Trimming removed 4 bases from V and 0 bases from J, with 10 bases in between. Germline CDR1 reads SGHNT; CDR2 reads YYREEE (reference sequence). CDR3 length: 15 residues.